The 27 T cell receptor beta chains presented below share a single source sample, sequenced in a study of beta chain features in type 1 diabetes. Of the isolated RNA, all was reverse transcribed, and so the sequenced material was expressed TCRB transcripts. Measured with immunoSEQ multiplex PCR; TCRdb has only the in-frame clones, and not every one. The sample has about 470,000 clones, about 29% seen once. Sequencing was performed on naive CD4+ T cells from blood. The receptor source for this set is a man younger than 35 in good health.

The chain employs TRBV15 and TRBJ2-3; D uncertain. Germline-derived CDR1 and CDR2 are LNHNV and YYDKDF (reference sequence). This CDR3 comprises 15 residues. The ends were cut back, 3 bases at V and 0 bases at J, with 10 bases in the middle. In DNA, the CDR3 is TGTGCCACCAGCAGGATGGCGGCTAGCACAGATACGCAGTATTTT. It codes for CATSRMAASTDTQYF.

CDR3 region: CSVAGLAVYEQYF. In nucleotides, the CDR3 is TGCAGCGTTGCGGGACTAGCGGTCTACGAGCAGTACTTC. The chain joins TRBV29-1 to TRBJ2-7, with 11 positions matching TRBD2. The CDR3 covers 13 residues. V lost 4 bases to trimming and J lost 3 bases; unmatched junction nucleotides: 2. Germline V CDR1 and CDR2: SQVTM, ANQGSEA.

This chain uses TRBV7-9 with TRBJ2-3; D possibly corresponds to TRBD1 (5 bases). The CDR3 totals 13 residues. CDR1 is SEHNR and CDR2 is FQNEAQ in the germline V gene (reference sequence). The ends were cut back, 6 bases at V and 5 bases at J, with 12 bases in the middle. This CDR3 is CASRSSGQDTQYF. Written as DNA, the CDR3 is TGTGCCAGCAGGTCCTCAGGGCAAGATACGCAGTATTTT.

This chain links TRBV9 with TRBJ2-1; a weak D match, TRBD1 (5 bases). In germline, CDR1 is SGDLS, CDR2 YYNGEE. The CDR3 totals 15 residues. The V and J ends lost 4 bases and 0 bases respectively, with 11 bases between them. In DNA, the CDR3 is TGTGCCAGCAGCTGGGGCACCAGCTCCTACAATGAGCAGTTCTTC. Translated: CASSWGTSSYNEQFF. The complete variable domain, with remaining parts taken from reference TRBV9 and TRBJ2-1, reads DSGVTQTPKHLITATGQRVTLRCSPRSGDLSVYWYQQSLDQGLQFLIQYYNGEERAKGNILERFSAQQFPDLHSELNLSSLELGDSALYFCASSWGTSSYNEQFFGPGTRLTVL.

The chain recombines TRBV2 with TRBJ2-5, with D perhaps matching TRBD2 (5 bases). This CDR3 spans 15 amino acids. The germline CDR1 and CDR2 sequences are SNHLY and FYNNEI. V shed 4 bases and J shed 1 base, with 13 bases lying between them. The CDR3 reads CASSASGDVQETQYF. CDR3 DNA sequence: TGTGCCAGCAGTGCCAGCGGCGACGTCCAAGAGACCCAGTACTTC.

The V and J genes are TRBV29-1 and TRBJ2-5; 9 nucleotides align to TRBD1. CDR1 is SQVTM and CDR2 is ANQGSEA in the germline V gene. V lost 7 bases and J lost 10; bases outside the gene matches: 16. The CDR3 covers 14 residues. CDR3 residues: CSAQRGTGSQDQYF. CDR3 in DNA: TGCAGCGCCCAAAGGGGGACAGGGAGCCAGGACCAGTACTTC.

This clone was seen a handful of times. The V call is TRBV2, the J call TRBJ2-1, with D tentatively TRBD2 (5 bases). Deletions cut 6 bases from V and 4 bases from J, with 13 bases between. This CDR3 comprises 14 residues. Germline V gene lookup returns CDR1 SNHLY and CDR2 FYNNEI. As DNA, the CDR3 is TGTGCCAGCAGCCCCGGGGTACAGTACAATGAGCAGTTCTTC. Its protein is CASSPGVQYNEQFF.

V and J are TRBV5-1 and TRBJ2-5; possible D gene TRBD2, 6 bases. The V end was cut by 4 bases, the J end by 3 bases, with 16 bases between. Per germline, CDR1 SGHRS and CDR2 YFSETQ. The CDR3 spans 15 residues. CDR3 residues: CASSLALNREETQYF. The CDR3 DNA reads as TGCGCCAGCAGCCTAGCGTTGAACAGAGAAGAGACCCAGTACTTC.

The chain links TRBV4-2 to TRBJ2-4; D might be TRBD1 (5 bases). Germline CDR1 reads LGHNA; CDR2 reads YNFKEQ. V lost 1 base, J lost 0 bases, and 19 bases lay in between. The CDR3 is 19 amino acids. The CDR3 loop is CASSQVNGQADIAKNIQYF. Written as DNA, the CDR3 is TGTGCCAGCAGCCAAGTCAATGGGCAGGCGGACATAGCCAAAAACATTCAGTACTTC.

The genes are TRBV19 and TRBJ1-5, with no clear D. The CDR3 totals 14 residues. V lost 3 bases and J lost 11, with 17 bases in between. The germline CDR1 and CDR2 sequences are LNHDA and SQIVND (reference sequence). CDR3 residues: CASSIEAGLSAQHF. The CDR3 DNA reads TGTGCCAGTAGTATCGAGGCGGGCTTGTCGGCCCAGCATTTT. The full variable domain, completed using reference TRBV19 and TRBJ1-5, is DGGITQSPKYLFRKEGQNVTLSCEQNLNHDAMYWYRQDPGQGLRLIYYSQIVNDFQKGDIAEGYSVSREKKESFPLTVTSAQKNPTAFYLCASSIEAGLSAQHFGDGTRLSIL.

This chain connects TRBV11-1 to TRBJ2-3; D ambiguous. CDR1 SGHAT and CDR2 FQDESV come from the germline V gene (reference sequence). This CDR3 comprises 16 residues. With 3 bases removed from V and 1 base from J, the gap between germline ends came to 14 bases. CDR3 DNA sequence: TGTGCCAGCAGCTTTAGTACGGCGGCGGGCACAGATACGCAGTATTTT. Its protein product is CASSFSTAAGTDTQYF.

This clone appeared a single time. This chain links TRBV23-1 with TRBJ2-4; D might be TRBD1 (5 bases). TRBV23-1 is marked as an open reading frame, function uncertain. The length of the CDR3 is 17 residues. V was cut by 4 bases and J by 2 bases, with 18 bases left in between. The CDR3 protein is CASSPRSWRTTKNIQYF. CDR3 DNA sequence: TGCGCCAGCAGTCCTAGGTCTTGGCGGACAACCAAAAACATTCAGTACTTC.

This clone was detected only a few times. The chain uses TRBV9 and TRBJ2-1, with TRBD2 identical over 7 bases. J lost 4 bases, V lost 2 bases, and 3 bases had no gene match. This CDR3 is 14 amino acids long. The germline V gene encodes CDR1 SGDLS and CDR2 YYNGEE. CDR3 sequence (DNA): TGTGCCAGCAGCGTCCAGGGAGGGTACAATGAGCAGTTCTTC. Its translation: CASSVQGGYNEQFF.

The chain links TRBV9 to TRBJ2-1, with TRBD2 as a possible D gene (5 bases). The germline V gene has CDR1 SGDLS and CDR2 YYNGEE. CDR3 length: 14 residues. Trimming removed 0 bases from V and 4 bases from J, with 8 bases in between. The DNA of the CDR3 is TGTGCCAGCAGCGTAGCGGACTTTTACAATGAGCAGTTCTTC. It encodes CASSVADFYNEQFF.

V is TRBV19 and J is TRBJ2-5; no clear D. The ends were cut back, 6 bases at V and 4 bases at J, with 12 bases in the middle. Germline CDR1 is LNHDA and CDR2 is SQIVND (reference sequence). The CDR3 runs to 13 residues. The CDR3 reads CASSPRFGETQYF. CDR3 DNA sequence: TGTGCCAGTAGCCCGCGGTTCGGAGAGACCCAGTACTTC.

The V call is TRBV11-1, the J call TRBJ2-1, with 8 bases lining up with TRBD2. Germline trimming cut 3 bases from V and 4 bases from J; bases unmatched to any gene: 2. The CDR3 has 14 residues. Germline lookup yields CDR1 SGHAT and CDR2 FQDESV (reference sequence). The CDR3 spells CASSFSGEYNEQFF. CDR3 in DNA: TGTGCCAGCAGCTTTAGCGGGGAATACAATGAGCAGTTCTTC.

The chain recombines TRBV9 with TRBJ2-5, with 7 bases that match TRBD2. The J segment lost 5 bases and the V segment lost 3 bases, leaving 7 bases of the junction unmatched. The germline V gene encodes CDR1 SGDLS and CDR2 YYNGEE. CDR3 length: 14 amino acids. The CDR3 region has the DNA TGTGCCAGCAGCGCCGGGACTACCCAGGAGACCCAGTACTTC. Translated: CASSAGTTQETQYF.

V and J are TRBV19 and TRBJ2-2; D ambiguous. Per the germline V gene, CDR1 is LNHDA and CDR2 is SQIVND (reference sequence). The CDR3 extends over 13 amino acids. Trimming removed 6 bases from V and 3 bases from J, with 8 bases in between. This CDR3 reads CASRIYDTGELFF. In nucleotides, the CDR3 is TGTGCCAGTAGAATATACGACACCGGGGAGCTGTTTTTT.

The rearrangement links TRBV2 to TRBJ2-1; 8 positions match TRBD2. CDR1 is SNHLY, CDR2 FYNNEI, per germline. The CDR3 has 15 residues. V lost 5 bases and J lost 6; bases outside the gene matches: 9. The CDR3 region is CASSPAAGGFNEQFF. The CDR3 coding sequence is TGTGCCAGCAGTCCGGCGGCGGGAGGATTCAATGAGCAGTTCTTC.

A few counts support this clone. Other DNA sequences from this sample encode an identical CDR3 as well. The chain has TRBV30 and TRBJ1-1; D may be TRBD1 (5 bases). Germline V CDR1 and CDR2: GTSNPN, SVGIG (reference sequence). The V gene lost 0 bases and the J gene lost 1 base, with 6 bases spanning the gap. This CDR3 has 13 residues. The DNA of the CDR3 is TGTGCCTGGAGTGTCGACAGGAACACTGAAGCTTTCTTT. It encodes CAWSVDRNTEAFF.

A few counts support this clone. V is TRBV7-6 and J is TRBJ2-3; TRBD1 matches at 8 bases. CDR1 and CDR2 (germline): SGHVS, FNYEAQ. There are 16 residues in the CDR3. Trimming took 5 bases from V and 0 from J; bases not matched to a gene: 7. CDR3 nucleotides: TGTGCCAGCAGCCCGGACAGGGCGGGTAGCACAGATACGCAGTATTTT. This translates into CASSPDRAGSTDTQYF.

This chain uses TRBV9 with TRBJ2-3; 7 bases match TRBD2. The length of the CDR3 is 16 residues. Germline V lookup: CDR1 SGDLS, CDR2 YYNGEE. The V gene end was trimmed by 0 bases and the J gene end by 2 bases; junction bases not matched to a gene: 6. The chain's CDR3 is CASSVGGGVLTDTQYF. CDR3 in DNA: TGTGCCAGCAGCGTAGGGGGAGGGGTCCTCACAGATACGCAGTATTTT.

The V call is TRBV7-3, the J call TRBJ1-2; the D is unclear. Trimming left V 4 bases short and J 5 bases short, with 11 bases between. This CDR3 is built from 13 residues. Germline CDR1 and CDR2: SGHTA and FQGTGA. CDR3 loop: CASSSGSGYGYTF. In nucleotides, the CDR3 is TGTGCCAGCAGCTCCGGGAGCGGGTATGGCTACACCTTC. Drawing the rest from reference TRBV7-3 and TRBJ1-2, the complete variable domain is GAGVSQTPSNKVTEKGKYVELRCDPISGHTALYWYRQSLGQGPEFLIYFQGTGAADDSGLPNDRFFAVRPEGSVSTLKIQRTERGDSAVYLCASSSGSGYGYTFGSGTRLTVV.

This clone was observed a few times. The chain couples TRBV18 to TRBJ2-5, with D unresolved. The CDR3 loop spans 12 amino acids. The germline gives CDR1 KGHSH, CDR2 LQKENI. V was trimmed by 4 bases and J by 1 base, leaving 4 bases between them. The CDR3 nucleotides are TGTGCCAGCTCACGCGTCCAAGAGACCCAGTACTTC. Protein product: CASSRVQETQYF.

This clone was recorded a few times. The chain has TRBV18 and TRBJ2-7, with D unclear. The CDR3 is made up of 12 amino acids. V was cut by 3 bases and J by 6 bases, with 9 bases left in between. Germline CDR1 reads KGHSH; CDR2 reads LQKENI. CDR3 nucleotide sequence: TGTGCCAGCTCACCTTCCTTGGCCGAGCAGTACTTC. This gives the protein CASSPSLAEQYF.

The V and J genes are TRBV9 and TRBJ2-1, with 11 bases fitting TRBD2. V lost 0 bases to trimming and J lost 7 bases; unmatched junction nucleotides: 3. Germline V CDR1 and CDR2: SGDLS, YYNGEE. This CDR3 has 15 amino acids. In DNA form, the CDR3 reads TGTGCCAGCAGCGTAGGAACTAGCGGGAGAAATGAGCAGTTCTTC. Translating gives CASSVGTSGRNEQFF.

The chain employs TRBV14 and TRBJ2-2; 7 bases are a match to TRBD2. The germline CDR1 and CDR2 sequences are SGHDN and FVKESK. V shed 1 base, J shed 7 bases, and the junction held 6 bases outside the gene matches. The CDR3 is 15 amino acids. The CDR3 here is CASSQVGLVNGELFF. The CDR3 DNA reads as TGTGCCAGCAGCCAAGTCGGACTAGTTAACGGGGAGCTGTTTTTT.